This T cell receptor beta chain came from a study of cytomegalovirus exposure and HLA in healthy donors. Worth noting for this clone: Its antigen is unidentified.

Broader study findings: For cytomegalovirus status, the classifier reportedly gave diagnoses with high specificity and sensitivity. When analyzed later, a missense DCLRE1C variant was found to be linked to TCR beta V- and J-gene trimming.

The germline V gene encodes CDR1 SEHNR and CDR2 FQNEAQ (reference sequence). Deletions cut 5 bases from V and 4 bases from J, with 15 bases between. This CDR3 contains 14 residues. The PCR contained 60 Vbeta and 13 Jbeta primers. Clones were read by immunoSEQ multiplex PCR, and TCRdb kept only the in-frame ones, dropping some. There are 100,000 or so clones in the sample; about 74% occur only once, and 5.2% lies in the top ten. The sequence was collected from a female donor in good health and CMV-seropositive. The chain uses TRBV7-9 and TRBJ2-7; D is unresolved. Sequenced input: PBMCs. Written as DNA, the CDR3 is TGTGCCAGCAGCCTAGACCCTCAACATTACGAGCAGTACTTC. It translates to CASSLDPQHYEQYF.